This T cell receptor (beta chain) stems from a study of CXCR3-negative and CXCR3-positive naive CD8 T cells. CDR1 and CDR2 (germline): SQVTM, ANQGSEA. The CDR3 loop spans 11 amino acids. TRB cDNA libraries were made by UMI-labeled 5' RACE. TCRdb re-called the 5' RACE reads, yielding one record per CDR3 amino acid sequence without DNA. Its table lists 50,000 to 65,000 distinct CDR3 sequences. V and J are TRBV29-1 and TRBJ2-5; TCRdb gives TRBD1 as the D gene, but with no DNA this cannot be confirmed. This clonotype originated in a human donor in good health. Some clones in this sample may be carry-over from other donors' samples. The sample was naive CXCR3- CD8+ T cells from blood. Stated subset: CD45RO-CCR7+CD27+CD95- naive CD8+ T cells lacking CXCR3 (TNR3-). This chain's CDR3 is CSATGEETQYF.